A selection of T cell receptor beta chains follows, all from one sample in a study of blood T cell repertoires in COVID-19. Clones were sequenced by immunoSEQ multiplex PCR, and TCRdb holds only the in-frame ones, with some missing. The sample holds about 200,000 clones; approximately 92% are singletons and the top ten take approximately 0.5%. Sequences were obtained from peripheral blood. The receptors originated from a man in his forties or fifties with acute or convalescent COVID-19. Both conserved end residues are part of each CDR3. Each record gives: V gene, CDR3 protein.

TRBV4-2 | CASSQDRTGTRNEKLFF
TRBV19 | CASSIDPGQGYNQPQHF
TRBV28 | CASSLFGGPNYGYTF
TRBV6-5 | CASSSRLGNQPQHF
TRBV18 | CASSPGQGAPNEKLFF
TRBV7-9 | CASTQGDRDYSPLHF
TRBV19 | CASRRGRYNEQFF
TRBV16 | CASNQPGGRTGAEQYF
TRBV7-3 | CASSLTANTEAFF
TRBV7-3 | CASSFLNSEYNEQFF
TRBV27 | CASSLGTEPEKLFF
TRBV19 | CASSIGQGVNNEQFF
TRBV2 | CASSEGGTGAANQPQHF
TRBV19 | CAAKTGPYEQYF
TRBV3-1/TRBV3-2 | CASSQEGGLAGDPRGNEQYF
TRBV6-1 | CASSEASGTRYGYTF
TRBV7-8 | CASSFWTLSSGNEQFF
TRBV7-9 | CASSSETVRSPLHF
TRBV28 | CASRQGAYNEQFF
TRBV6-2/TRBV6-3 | CASSGGTRTDQETQYF
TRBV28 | CASSLPGGGQETQYF
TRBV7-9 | CASSLGQNEKLFF
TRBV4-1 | CASSQPPGTPTYEQYF
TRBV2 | CASMDWAGDEQYF
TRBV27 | CASSLSRDNEQFF
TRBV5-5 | CASSSAGGHYGYTF
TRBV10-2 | CASSESREEVQYF
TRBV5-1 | CASSPRQGAYEKLFF
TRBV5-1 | CASSHGQAKVTEAFF
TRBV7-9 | CASDLGGSNTGELFF
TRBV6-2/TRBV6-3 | CASSYLVARVYEQYF
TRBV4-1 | CASSHPLGTQISQYF